This TCR beta chain was sequenced in a study of post-analysis software for immune sequencing data. Study background: Relapsing-remitting, secondary progressive and progressive-relapsing courses of multiple sclerosis were included.

Comments on this clonotype: The antigen remains unidentified.

Regarding the study as a whole: A handful of TRBV segments appeared more often in patients than in controls, and TRBV5-6, TRBV5-1 and TRBV20-1 were among these. Compared with controls, patients showed significantly lower normalized Chao1 diversity. Pronounced co-clustering by F measure was evident among identically batched samples.

Every TCR beta cDNA library bore unique molecular identifiers. The authors obtained about 520,000 cDNA molecules from around 0.96 to 9.9 million T cells. TCRdb used MiXCR to reprocess the PCR reads, holding one entry per CDR3 protein. The data hold about 190,000 distinct CDR3 sequences, with around 30% observed a single time. The CDR3 is made up of 15 amino acids. Germline-derived CDR1 and CDR2 are MNHNY and SVGAGI (reference sequence). J lost 3 bases, V lost 5 bases, and 6 bases had no gene match. V and J are TRBV6-6 and TRBJ2-1; TRBD2 matches at 8 bases. The source material was blood. The receptor was isolated from a girl aged 2-17 years with multiple sclerosis. The CDR3 region has the DNA TGTGCCAGCAGTCCGGGGCGGGAGGTCTACAATGAGCAGTTCTTC. Its protein product is CASSPGREVYNEQFF.